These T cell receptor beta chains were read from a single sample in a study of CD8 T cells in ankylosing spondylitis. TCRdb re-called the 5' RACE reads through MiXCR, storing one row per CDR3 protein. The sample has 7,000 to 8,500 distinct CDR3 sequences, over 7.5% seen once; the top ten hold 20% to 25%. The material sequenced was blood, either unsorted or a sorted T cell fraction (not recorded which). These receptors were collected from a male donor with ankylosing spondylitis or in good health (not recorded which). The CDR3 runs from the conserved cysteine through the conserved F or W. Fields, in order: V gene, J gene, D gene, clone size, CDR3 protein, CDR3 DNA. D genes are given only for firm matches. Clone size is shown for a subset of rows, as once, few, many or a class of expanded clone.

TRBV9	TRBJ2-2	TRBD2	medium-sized	CASSPTSGSGGELFF	TGTGCCAGCAGCCCGACTAGCGGGAGCGGCGGGGAGCTGTTTTTT
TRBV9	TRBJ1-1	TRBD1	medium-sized	CASSARTGAEAFF	TGTGCCAGCAGCGCCCGGACAGGGGCTGAAGCTTTCTTT
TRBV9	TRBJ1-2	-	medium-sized	CASSLLDSYNYGYTF	TGTGCCAGCAGCCTACTGGACAGCTACAACTATGGCTACACCTTC
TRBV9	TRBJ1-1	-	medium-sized	CASSDPGVNTEAFF	TGTGCCAGCAGCGACCCTGGGGTGAACACTGAAGCTTTCTTT
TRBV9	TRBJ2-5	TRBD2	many	CASSVSTSGQETQYF	TGTGCCAGCAGCGTGTCGACTAGCGGACAAGAGACCCAGTACTTC
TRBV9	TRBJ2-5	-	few	CASSLNEETQYF	TGTGCCAGCAGCCTCAATGAAGAGACCCAGTACTTC
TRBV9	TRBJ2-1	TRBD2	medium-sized	CASSVSGGARDEQFF	TGTGCCAGCAGCGTAAGCGGGGGGGCCCGGGATGAGCAGTTCTTC
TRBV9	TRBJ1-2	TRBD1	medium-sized	CASTLDRGGYGYTF	TGTGCCAGCACCCTCGACAGGGGAGGGTATGGCTACACCTTC
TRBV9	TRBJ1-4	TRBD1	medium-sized	CASSVTGTGAEKLFF	TGTGCCAGCAGCGTAACCGGGACAGGGGCTGAAAAACTGTTTTTT
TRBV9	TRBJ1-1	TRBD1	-	CASSGTGHTEAFF	TGTGCCAGCAGCGGGACAGGCCACACTGAAGCTTTCTTT
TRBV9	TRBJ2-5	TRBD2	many	CASSPESGGVKTQYF	TGTGCCAGCAGCCCGGAAAGTGGGGGGGTAAAGACCCAGTACTTC
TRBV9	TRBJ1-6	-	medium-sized	CASSPDTAMYNSPLHF	TGTGCCAGCAGCCCGGACACCGCCATGTATAATTCACCCCTCCACTTT